This TCR beta chain emerged from a study of T cell responses to AZD1222 COVID-19 vaccine. General observations from the study: CD4 TCRs covered the whole spike, strongest at regions 160-218 and 743-854. Clonal diversity may have been underestimated in mostly white British donors.

Trimming removed 4 bases from V and 9 bases from J; junction bases left unmatched: 9. This CDR3 spans 15 amino acids. Germline lookup yields CDR1 LGHDT and CDR2 YNNKEL (reference sequence). Analyses pooled second doses at about 4 or about 12 weeks. Using immunoSEQ multiplex PCR, the repertoire was profiled, and TCRdb retains in-frame clones only, with some absent. Of about 140,000 clones detected, approximately 90% appear once; the ten largest clones hold approximately 2.8%. On this clone: Antigen unknown.

The sequence derives from an adult who received the AZD1222 COVID-19 vaccine. The starting material was peripheral blood, obtained 28 days after the second AZD1222 dose. The rearrangement joins TRBV3-1 (or the pseudogene TRBV3-2) to TRBJ1-6, with 7 bases aligning to TRBD1. Here the CDR3 DNA reads TGTGCCAGCAGCCCGCCGACAGGGAGCGTTTCACCCCTCCACTTT. It encodes CASSPPTGSVSPLHF.